This T cell receptor (beta chain) stems from a study of blood T cells in healthy people across ages. About the study: Capturing about one barcoded beta molecule per two T cells was achieved by template switching. Study outcomes and limitations: Fewer expanded clones and more diversity marked long-lived versus aged donors. Age advanced and TCR beta diversity per million T cells fell, roughly linearly.

This clonotype has a handful of counts. Its antigen remains unidentified. Through a sample-barcoded 5' primer and a J-beta primer mix, a second PCR was run for roughly 6 to 11 cycles. TCRdb analysed the 5' RACE reads with MiXCR anew, one entry per CDR3 protein. The sample yields about 680,000 distinct CDR3 sequences, around 48% seen once. Per individual sample, total RNA of at least 5 micrograms was extracted. The CDR3 sequence is 17 residues long. Losses at the gene ends were 1 base for V and 4 bases for J; bases not matched to a gene: 6. Per germline, CDR1 SGHTA and CDR2 FQGNSA. The sequencing input was blood. The chain uses TRBV7-2 and TRBJ2-1; 11 nucleotides agree with TRBD2. This sequence originates from a woman aged 55-70 years in good health. CDR3 in amino acids: CASSLVGLAGGYNEQFF. The CDR3 DNA reads TGTGCCAGCAGCTTAGTCGGGCTAGCGGGAGGTTACAATGAGCAGTTCTTC.